The clone carrying this TCR beta chain was counted a few times. Its antigen is undetermined. CDR1 is MNHNS and CDR2 is SASEGT in the germline V gene. The CDR3 is made up of 20 amino acids. Losses at the gene ends were 3 bases for V and 1 base for J; bases not matched to a gene: 18. This specimen belongs to a study of T cell repertoires in cytomegalovirus infection. TCRdb ran MiXCR on the reads and lists one entry per CDR3 protein. The data contain 450,000 to 600,000 distinct CDR3 sequences, 40% to 50% of them singletons. This receptor was taken from a human donor in good health (CMV status not recorded). Some clones in this sample may be carry-over from other donors' samples. The chain has TRBV6-1 and TRBJ2-3, with 8 bases fitting TRBD2. Sequencing used cultured PBMCs, obtained from culture after CMV antigen stimulation. The CDR3 coding sequence is TGTGCCAGCAGTGACCCCTCCTCTGGCGGGGGGCATCCCGGCACAGATACGCAGTATTTT. This gives the protein CASSDPSSGGGHPGTDTQYF.